This T cell receptor (beta chain) is drawn from a study of siplizumab effects on memory and regulatory T cells. Study-level results: Left unconfirmed was the suppressive function of proliferating Tregs from siplizumab cultures. Major contributors to the alloresponse seemed to be naive T cells, which also appeared more diverse than memory cells.

This clone was seen once. Antigen unknown. Assay used: immunoSEQ multiplex PCR; TCRdb lists only in-frame clones, some missing. The table shows about 50,000 clones, with over 90% occurring only once. V lost 6 bases and J lost 3; bases outside the gene matches: 4. The CDR3 consists of 14 residues. The germline gives CDR1 SNHLY, CDR2 FYNNEI. The chain recombines TRBV2 with TRBJ1-1; 10 nucleotides align to TRBD1. Sequencing used CD8+ T cells sorted from blood. This TCR was sampled from a human donor in good health. This CDR3 is CASRSGTGDTEAFF. The CDR3, as DNA: TGTGCCAGCAGGTCCGGGACAGGGGACACTGAAGCTTTCTTT. Looking up the rest from reference TRBV2 and TRBJ1-1 gives the full variable domain: EPEVTQTPSHQVTQMGQEVILRCVPISNHLYFYWYRQILGQKVEFLVSFYNNEISEKSEIFDDQFSVERPDGSNFTLKIRSTKLEDSAMYFCASRSGTGDTEAFFGQGTRLTVV.